This T cell receptor beta chain was sequenced in a study of T cells after yellow fever vaccination. For the study at large: It was SMART-Seq v4 Ultra Low Input that prepared the fractions with low cell numbers. Study-wide results and caveats: Detected again after the booster were most primary-vaccination clones, at 96% CD4 and 88% CD8.

MiXCR was run by TCRdb on the 5' RACE reads, yielding one entry per CDR3 protein. The profile shows around 310,000 distinct CDR3 sequences, almost 4% of them singletons. Trimming stripped 5 bases from V and 5 bases from J, with 9 bases between. The CDR3 consists of 12 residues. On this clonotype: Its antigen is not known.

V and J are TRBV12-3 or TRBV12-4 and TRBJ1-2, with D possibly matching TRBD1 (6 bases). The sequencing used PBMCs, collected 5 days after the yellow fever booster vaccination. The origin of this receptor is a man younger than 35 who received the YFV17D yellow fever vaccine. The CDR3 region is CASSHRVYGYTF. CDR3 nucleotide sequence: TGTGCCAGCAGTCACAGGGTGTATGGCTACACCTTC.